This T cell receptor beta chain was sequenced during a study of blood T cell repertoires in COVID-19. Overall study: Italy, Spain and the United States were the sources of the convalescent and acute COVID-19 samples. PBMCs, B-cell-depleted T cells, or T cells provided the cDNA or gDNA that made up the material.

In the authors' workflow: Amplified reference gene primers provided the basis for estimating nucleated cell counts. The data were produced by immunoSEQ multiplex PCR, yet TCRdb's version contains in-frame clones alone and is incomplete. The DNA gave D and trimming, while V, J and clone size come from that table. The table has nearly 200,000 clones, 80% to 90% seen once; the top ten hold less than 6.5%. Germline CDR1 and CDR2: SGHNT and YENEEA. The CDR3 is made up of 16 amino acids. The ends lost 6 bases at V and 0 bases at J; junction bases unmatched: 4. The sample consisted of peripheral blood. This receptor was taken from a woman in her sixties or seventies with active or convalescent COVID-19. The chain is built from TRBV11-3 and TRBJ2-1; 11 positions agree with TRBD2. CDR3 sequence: CASRPTSGGSYNEQFF. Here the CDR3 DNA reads TGTGCCAGCAGACCAACTAGCGGGGGCTCCTACAATGAGCAGTTCTTC.